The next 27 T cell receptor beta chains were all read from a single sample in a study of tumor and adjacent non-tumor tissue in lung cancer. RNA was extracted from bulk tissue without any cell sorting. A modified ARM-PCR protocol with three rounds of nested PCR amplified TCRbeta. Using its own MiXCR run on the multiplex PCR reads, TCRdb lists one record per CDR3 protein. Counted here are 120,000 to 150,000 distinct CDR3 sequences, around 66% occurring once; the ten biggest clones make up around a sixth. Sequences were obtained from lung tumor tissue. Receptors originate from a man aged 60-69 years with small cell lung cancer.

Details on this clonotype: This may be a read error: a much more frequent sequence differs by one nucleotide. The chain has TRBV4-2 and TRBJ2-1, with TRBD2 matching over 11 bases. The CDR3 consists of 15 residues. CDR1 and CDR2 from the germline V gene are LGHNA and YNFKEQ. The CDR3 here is CARSQVTSGSYEQFF. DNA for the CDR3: TGTGCCAGAAGCCAAGTTACTAGCGGGAGTTATGAGCAGTTCTTC.

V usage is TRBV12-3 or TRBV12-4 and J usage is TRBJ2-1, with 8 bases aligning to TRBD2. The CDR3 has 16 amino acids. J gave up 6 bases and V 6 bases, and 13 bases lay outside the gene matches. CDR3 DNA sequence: TGTGCCAGCAGGGCTTCCGGGACTAGGTGGGTCAATGAGCAGTTCTTC. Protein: CASRASGTRWVNEQFF.

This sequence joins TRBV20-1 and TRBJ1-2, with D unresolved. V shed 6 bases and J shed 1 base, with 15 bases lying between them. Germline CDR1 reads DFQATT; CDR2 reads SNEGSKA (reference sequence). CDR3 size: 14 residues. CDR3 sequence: CSAPNVAVNYGYTF. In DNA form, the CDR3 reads TGCAGTGCCCCCAACGTCGCGGTTAACTATGGCTACACCTTC.

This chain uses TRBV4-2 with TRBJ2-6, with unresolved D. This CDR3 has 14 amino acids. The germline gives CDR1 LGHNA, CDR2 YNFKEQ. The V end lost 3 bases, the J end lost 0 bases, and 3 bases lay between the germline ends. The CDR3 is CASSHSSGANVLTF. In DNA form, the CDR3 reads TGTGCCAGCAGCCATTCCTCTGGGGCCAACGTCCTGACTTTC.

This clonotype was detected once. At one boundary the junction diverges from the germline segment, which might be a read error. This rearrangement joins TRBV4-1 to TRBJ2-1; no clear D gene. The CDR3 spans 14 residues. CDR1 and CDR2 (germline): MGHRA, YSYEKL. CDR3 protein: CVSSQDFTVGEQFF. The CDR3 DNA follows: TGCGTCAGCAGCCAAGACTTTACCGTCGGGGAGCAGTTCTTC.

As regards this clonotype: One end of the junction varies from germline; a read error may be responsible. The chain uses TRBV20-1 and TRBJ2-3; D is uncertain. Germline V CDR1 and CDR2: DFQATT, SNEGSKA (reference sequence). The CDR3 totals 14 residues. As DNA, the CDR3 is TGCAGTGTTAGAGATCGCCTAGTTGGAGATACGCAGTATTTT. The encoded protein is CSVRDRLVGDTQYF.

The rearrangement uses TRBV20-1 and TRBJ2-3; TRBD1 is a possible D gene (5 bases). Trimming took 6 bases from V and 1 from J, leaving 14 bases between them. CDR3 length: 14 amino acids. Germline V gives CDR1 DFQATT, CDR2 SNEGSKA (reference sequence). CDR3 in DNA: TGCAGTGCCATACCAGGGTACGGCACAGATACGCAGTATTTT. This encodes CSAIPGYGTDTQYF.

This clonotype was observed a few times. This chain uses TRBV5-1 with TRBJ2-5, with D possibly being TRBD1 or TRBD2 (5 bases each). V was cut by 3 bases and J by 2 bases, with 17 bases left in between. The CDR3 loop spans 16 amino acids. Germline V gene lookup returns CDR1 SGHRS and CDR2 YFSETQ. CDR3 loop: CASSWGTWTRQETQYF. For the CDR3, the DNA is TGCGCCAGCAGCTGGGGGACGTGGACCCGGCAAGAGACCCAGTACTTC.

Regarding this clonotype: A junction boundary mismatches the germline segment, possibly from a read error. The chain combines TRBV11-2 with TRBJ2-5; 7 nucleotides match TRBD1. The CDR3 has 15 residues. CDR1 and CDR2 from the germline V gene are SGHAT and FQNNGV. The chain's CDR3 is CASSLTGTAGETQYF. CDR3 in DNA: TGTGCCAGTAGCCTCACCGGGACAGCTGGGGAGACCCAGTATTTC.

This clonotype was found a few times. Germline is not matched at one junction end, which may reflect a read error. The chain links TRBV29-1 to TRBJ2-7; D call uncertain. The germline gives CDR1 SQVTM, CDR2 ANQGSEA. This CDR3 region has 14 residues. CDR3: CSVALGPSNYDQYF. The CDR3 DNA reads TGCAGCGTTGCGCTTGGGCCGTCCAACTACGATCAGTACTTC.

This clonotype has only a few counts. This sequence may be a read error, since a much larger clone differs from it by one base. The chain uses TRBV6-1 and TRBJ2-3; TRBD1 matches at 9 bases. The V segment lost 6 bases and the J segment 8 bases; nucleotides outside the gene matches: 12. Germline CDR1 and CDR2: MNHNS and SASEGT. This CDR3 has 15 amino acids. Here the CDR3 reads CASSYGTGPTTTQYF. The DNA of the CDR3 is TGTGCCAGCAGCTACGGGACAGGGCCCACCACTACGCAGTATTTT.

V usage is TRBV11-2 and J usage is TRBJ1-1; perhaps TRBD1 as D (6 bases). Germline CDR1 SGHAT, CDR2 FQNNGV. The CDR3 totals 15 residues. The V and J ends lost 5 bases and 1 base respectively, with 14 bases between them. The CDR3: CASSAGGAPNTEAFF. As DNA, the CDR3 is TGTGCCAGCAGCGCCGGGGGGGCGCCGAACACTGAAGCTTTCTTT.

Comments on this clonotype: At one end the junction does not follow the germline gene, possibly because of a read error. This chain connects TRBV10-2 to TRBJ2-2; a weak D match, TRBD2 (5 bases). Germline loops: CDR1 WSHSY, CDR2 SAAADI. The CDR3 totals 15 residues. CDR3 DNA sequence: TGCGCCAGCAGTGACGATATAAACTACACCGGGGATCTGTTTTTT. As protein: CASSDDINYTGDLFF.

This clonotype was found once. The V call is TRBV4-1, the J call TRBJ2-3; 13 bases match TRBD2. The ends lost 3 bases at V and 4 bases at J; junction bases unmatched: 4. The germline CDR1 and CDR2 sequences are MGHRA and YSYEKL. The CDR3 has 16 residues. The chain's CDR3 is CASSQTSGGWSDTQYF. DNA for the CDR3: TGCGCCAGCAGCCAGACTAGCGGGGGGTGGTCAGATACGCAGTATTTT.

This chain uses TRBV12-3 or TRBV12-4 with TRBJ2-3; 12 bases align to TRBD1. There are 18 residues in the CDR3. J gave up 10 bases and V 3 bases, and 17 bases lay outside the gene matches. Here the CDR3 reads CASSFQQGGQGAHDPQYF. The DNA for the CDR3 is TGTGCCAGCAGTTTCCAGCAGGGGGGACAGGGGGCGCATGATCCGCAGTATTTT.

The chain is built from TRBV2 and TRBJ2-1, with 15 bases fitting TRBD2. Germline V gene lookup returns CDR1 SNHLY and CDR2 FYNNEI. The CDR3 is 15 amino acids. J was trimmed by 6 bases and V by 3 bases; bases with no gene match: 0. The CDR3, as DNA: TGTGCCAGCAGTGAGGGACTAGCGGGAGGCAATGAGCAGTTCTTC. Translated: CASSEGLAGGNEQFF.

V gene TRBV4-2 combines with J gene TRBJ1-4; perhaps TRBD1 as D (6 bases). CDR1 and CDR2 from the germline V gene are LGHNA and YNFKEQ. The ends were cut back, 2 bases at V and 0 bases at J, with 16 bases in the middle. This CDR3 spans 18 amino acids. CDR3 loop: CASSQSQEGTSTNEKLFF. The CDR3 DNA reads TGTGCCAGCAGCCAAAGCCAAGAGGGGACATCAACTAATGAAAAACTGTTTTTT.

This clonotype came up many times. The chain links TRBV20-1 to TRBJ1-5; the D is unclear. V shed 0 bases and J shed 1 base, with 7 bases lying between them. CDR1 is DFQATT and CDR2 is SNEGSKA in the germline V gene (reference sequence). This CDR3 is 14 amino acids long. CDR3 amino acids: CSARDRRSNQPQHF. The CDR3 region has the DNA TGCAGTGCTAGAGATCGCCGCAGCAATCAGCCCCAGCATTTT.

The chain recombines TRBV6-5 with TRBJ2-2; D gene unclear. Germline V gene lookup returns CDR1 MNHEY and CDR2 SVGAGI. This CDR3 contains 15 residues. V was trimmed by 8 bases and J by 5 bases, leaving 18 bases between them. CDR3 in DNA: TGTGCCAGCCGCGGCGTGGGTCCTAAGACCGGGGAGCTGTTTTTT. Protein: CASRGVGPKTGELFF.

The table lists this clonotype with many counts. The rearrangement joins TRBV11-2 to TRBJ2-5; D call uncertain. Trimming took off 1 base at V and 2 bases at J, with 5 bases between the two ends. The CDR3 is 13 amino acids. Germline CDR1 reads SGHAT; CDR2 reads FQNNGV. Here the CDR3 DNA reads TGTGCCAGCAGCTTAGGGCAGCAAGAGACCCAGTACTTC. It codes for CASSLGQQETQYF.

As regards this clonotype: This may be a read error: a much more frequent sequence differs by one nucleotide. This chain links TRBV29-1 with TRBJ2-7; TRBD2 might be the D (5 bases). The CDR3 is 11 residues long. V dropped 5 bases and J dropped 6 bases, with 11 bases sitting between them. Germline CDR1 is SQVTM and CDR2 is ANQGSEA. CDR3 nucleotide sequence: TGCAGCGTTTTAACGGGGTGCGAGCAGTACGTC. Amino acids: CSVLTGCEQYV.

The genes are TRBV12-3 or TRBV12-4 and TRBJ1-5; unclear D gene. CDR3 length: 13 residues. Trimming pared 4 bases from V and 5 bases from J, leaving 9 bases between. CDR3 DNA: TGTGCCAGCAGTTACACGGACGATCAGCCCCAGCATTTT. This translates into CASSYTDDQPQHF.

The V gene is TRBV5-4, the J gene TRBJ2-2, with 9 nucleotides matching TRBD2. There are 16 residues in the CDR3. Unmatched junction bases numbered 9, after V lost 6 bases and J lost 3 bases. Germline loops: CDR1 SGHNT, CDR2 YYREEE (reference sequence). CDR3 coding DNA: TGTGCCAGCATCATTTTAGCGGGGGTGGACACCGGGGAGCTGTTTTTT. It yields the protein CASIILAGVDTGELFF.

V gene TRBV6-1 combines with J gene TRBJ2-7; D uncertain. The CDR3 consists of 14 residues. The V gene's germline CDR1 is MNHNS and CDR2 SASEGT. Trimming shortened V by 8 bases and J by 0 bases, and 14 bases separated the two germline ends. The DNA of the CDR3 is TGTGCCAGCTCTTCGCCAGGACCCTCCTACGAGCAGTACTTC. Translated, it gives CASSSPGPSYEQYF.

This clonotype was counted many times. CDR3: CASSHESGLGQPQHF. CDR3 sequence (DNA): TGTGCCAGCAGCCATGAATCAGGGTTAGGTCAGCCCCAGCATTTT. The rearrangement joins TRBV4-2 to TRBJ1-5; a weak D match, TRBD1 (5 bases). V shed 3 bases and J shed 6 bases, with 15 bases lying between them. The germline V gene has CDR1 LGHNA and CDR2 YNFKEQ. The CDR3 loop spans 15 amino acids.

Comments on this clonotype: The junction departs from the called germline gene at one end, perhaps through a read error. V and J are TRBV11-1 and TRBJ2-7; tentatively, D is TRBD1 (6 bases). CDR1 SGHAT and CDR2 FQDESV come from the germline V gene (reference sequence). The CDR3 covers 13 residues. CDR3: CASGPRDTYEQHF. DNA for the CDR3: TGTGCCAGCGGCCCACGGGACACATACGAGCAGCACTTC.

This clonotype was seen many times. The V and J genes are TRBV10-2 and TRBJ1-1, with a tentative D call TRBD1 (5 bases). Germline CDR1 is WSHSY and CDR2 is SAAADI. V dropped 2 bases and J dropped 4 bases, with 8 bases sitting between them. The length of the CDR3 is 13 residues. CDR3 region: CASSEGAGTEAFF. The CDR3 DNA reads TGCGCCAGCAGTGAGGGGGCCGGCACTGAAGCTTTCTTT.